This T cell receptor beta chain derives from a study of T cells after yellow fever vaccination. The CDR3 runs to 15 residues. V gave up 10 bases and J gave up 2 bases, with 18 bases separating them. Study findings and constraints: Repertoires obtained by FACS sorting could include abundant clonotypes that entered as contaminants from the bulk population. A large majority of primary-vaccination clones showed up again after the booster (about 97% CD4, roughly 91% CD8).

A few counts support this clonotype. What it binds is not known. The authors made TCR cDNA by 5'RACE template switching, adding a universal primer site and UMIs. Each CDR3 protein gets one entry after TCRdb re-called the 5' RACE reads with MiXCR. The sample includes roughly 180,000 distinct CDR3 sequences, about 6.2% of them seen just once. The specimen comprised CD4+ T cells sorted from PBMCs, sampled on the day of the first yellow fever vaccination. The clonotype originates from a man younger than 30 who received the YFV17D yellow fever vaccine. V gene TRBV23-1 combines with J gene TRBJ1-5; D may be TRBD1 (6 bases). TRBV23-1 is an open reading frame, and its role is uncertain. CDR3 region: CATTQGFWGNQPQHF. The CDR3 region has the DNA TGCGCCACTACCCAGGGGTTTTGGGGCAATCAGCCCCAGCATTTT.